The 18 T cell receptor beta chains below come from one sample, sequenced in a study of cytomegalovirus exposure and HLA in healthy donors. PCR involved 60 Vbeta and 13 Jbeta primers. Sequencing used immunoSEQ multiplex PCR; TCRdb keeps in-frame clones, though not all of them. The sample records 90,000 to 130,000 clones, around 61% being singletons. Sequencing input: PBMCs. These receptors all stem from a woman younger than 45 in good health and CMV-seronegative.

CDR3: CAVQDRSLGAFF. CDR3 sequence (DNA): TGCGCCGTACAGGACAGGTCTCTTGGAGCTTTCTTT. The chain links TRBV10-1 to TRBJ1-1; 7 nucleotides line up with TRBD1. V was clipped by 11 bases and J by 10 bases; unmatched bases: 13. The CDR3 totals 12 residues. Looked up from germline, CDR1 is WNHNN and CDR2 is SYGVQD (reference sequence).

This clone was seen once. CDR3 in amino acids: CATRPGLAESTDTQYF. The DNA for the CDR3 is TGTGCCACCAGGCCGGGACTAGCTGAAAGCACAGATACGCAGTATTTT. The V call is TRBV15, the J call TRBJ2-3, with 9 nucleotides matching TRBD2. With 6 bases clipped from V and 0 bases from J, the junction kept 7 bases outside the gene matches. The CDR3 contains 16 residues. Germline CDR1 is LNHNV and CDR2 is YYDKDF (reference sequence).

V usage is TRBV4-3 and J usage is TRBJ2-5, with 8 bases lining up with TRBD2. The germline V gene encodes CDR1 LGHNA and CDR2 YSLEER. This CDR3 region has 16 residues. The ends lost 0 bases at V and 7 bases at J; junction bases unmatched: 10. In DNA form, the CDR3 reads TGCGCCAGCAGCCAAGATCCGGGAGGGTTTTCCCCGACCCAGTACTTC. Its translation: CASSQDPGGFSPTQYF.

The V call is TRBV5-6, the J call TRBJ1-2, with D tentatively TRBD1 (6 bases). The CDR3 is 14 amino acids. Germline CDR1 and CDR2: SGHDT and YYEEEE. The V gene lost 1 base and the J gene lost 4 bases, with 11 bases spanning the gap. The CDR3 DNA sequence: TGTGCCAGCAGCTTGTTGGTAGGGGGCTATGGCTACACCTTC. Protein sequence: CASSLLVGGYGYTF.

As for this clone: Additional DNA sequences in this sample encode the identical CDR3. V usage is TRBV5-1 and J usage is TRBJ1-1, with TRBD1 as a possible D gene (6 bases). CDR3 size: 14 residues. V was trimmed by 0 bases and J by 4 bases, leaving 10 bases between them. Germline values: CDR1 SGHRS, CDR2 YFSETQ. CDR3 coding DNA: TGCGCCAGCAGCTTGGACAGGGTTAGCACTGAAGCTTTCTTT. It translates to CASSLDRVSTEAFF.

The table lists this clone with many counts. The chain's CDR3 is CASSPLWNTEAFF. The CDR3 DNA is TGTGCCAGCAGCCCACTCTGGAACACTGAAGCTTTCTTT. V gene TRBV7-9 combines with J gene TRBJ1-1; D unclear. Germline values: CDR1 SEHNR, CDR2 FQNEAQ (reference sequence). The CDR3 totals 13 residues. Deletions cut 5 bases from V and 1 base from J, with 8 bases between. The entire variable domain, with the rest obtained from reference TRBV7-9 and TRBJ1-1, is as follows: DTGVSQNPRHKITKRGQNVTFRCDPISEHNRLYWYRQTLGQGPEFLTYFQNEAQLEKSRLLSDRFSAERPKGSFSTLEIQRTEQGDSAMYLCASSPLWNTEAFFGQGTRLTVV.

This sequence joins TRBV28 and TRBJ1-1; TRBD1 matches 7 bases. CDR1 is MDHEN and CDR2 is SYDVKM in the germline V gene. The CDR3 loop spans 12 amino acids. J was trimmed by 8 bases and V by 0 bases; bases with no gene match: 0. The CDR3 DNA reads as TGTGCCAGCAGTTTATGGACAGGGGAAGCTTTCTTT. Residues: CASSLWTGEAFF.

V gene TRBV6-1 combines with J gene TRBJ2-5; TRBD2 might be the D (6 bases). Germline V gene sequence: CDR1 MNHNS, CDR2 SASEGT. The CDR3 runs 15 residues. Trimming stripped 1 base from V and 9 bases from J, with 18 bases between. In nucleotides, the CDR3 is TGTGCCAGCAGTGAAGTACTAGCAGACGCGAGGGCCCAGTACTTC. Encoded protein: CASSEVLADARAQYF.

The V call is TRBV27, the J call TRBJ2-1; TRBD2 aligns across 11 bases. CDR1 and CDR2 (germline): MNHEY, SMNVEV (reference sequence). V dropped 3 bases and J dropped 4; count of bases not matched to a gene: 8. The CDR3 runs to 17 residues. CDR3 protein: CASSFFPWTSGYNEQFF. DNA of the CDR3: TGTGCCAGCAGTTTTTTCCCCTGGACTAGCGGGTACAATGAGCAGTTCTTC.

This clone is medium-sized in the sample. V usage is TRBV5-1 and J usage is TRBJ1-6, with 10 bases aligning to TRBD1. V lost 0 bases, J lost 10 bases, and 7 bases stayed unmatched. In germline, CDR1 is SGHRS, CDR2 YFSETQ. The CDR3 spans 16 residues. Here the CDR3 reads CASSLGQGALGSPLHF. The CDR3 DNA follows: TGCGCCAGCAGCTTGGGACAGGGGGCCCTGGGCTCACCCCTCCACTTT. The whole variable domain, filled in from reference TRBV5-1 and TRBJ1-6, reads KAGVTQTPRYLIKTRGQQVTLSCSPISGHRSVSWYQQTPGQGLQFLFEYFSETQRNKGNFPGRFSGRQFSNSRSEMNVSTLELGDSALYLCASSLGQGALGSPLHFGNGTRLTVT.

The V call is TRBV15, the J call TRBJ1-1; D may be TRBD1 (5 bases). V was cut by 0 bases and J by 0 bases, with 11 bases left in between. Germline loops: CDR1 LNHNV, CDR2 YYDKDF (reference sequence). CDR3 length: 16 residues. CDR3 sequence: CATSRDGDYMNTEAFF. The CDR3 bases are TGTGCCACCAGCAGAGATGGGGACTATATGAACACTGAAGCTTTCTTT.

The V gene is TRBV5-1, the J gene TRBJ2-1; the match to TRBD2 covers 11 bases. V lost 4 bases and J lost 4; bases outside the gene matches: 19. The CDR3 has 20 amino acids. CDR1 is SGHRS, CDR2 YFSETQ, per germline. The CDR3: CASSLPGNTVAGGLYNEQFF. CDR3 DNA sequence: TGCGCCAGCAGCCTACCCGGGAACACAGTAGCGGGAGGGTTATACAATGAGCAGTTCTTC.

The genes are TRBV28 and TRBJ2-7; 8 bases line up with TRBD2. Per the germline V gene, CDR1 is MDHEN and CDR2 is SYDVKM. The V segment lost 9 bases and the J segment 3 bases; nucleotides outside the gene matches: 10. The CDR3 is 14 amino acids. The CDR3: CASQRAGVSYEQYF. The CDR3 DNA reads as TGTGCCAGTCAAAGAGCGGGAGTGAGCTACGAGCAGTACTTC.

The gene calls are TRBV19 and TRBJ1-2, with D uncertain. CDR3 size: 15 residues. CDR1 LNHDA and CDR2 SQIVND come from the germline V gene (reference sequence). The germline V and J ends were trimmed by 7 bases and 2 bases, with 17 bases remaining between them. The CDR3 loop reads CASNDLAADNYGYTF. For the CDR3, the DNA is TGTGCCAGTAACGACCTTGCGGCAGACAACTATGGCTACACCTTC. Drawing the rest from reference TRBV19 and TRBJ1-2, the complete variable domain is DGGITQSPKYLFRKEGQNVTLSCEQNLNHDAMYWYRQDPGQGLRLIYYSQIVNDFQKGDIAEGYSVSREKKESFPLTVTSAQKNPTAFYLCASNDLAADNYGYTFGSGTRLTVV.

On this clone itself: The same CDR3 is also encoded by other DNA sequences in this sample. This chain joins TRBV7-8 and TRBJ2-7, with 7 bases lining up with TRBD1. CDR1 is SGHVS and CDR2 is FQNEAQ in the germline V gene. Trimming took 1 base from V and 0 from J; bases not matched to a gene: 3. The CDR3 length is 15 residues. The CDR3 sequence is CASSLGGDSSYEQYF. The CDR3 DNA sequence: TGTGCCAGCAGCTTAGGTGGGGACAGCTCCTACGAGCAGTACTTC.

This chain uses TRBV4-2 with TRBJ1-3; 8 positions agree with TRBD1. The V and J ends lost 0 bases and 6 bases, in that order; junction bases with no gene match: 10. Germline values: CDR1 LGHNA, CDR2 YNFKEQ. The CDR3 is 17 amino acids. CDR3 nucleotides: TGTGCCAGCAGCCAAGATCAAAGGACAGGGAGGAAAAACACCATATATTTT. Encoded protein: CASSQDQRTGRKNTIYF.

This sequence joins TRBV9 and TRBJ2-1; TRBD1 might be the D (7 bases). The germline V gene encodes CDR1 SGDLS and CDR2 YYNGEE. Trimming took 0 bases from V and 2 from J, leaving 12 bases between them. The CDR3 contains 16 residues. Here the CDR3 DNA reads TGTGCCAGCAGCGTAGACGGAGGGGGCACCTACAATGAGCAGTTCTTC. Amino acid sequence: CASSVDGGGTYNEQFF. The full variable domain, its missing parts supplied by reference TRBV9 and TRBJ2-1, is DSGVTQTPKHLITATGQRVTLRCSPRSGDLSVYWYQQSLDQGLQFLIQYYNGEERAKGNILERFSAQQFPDLHSELNLSSLELGDSALYFCASSVDGGGTYNEQFFGPGTRLTVL.

V usage is TRBV28 and J usage is TRBJ1-2, with TRBD1 matching over 7 bases. The CDR3 sequence is 15 residues long. J gave up 5 bases and V 5 bases, and 11 bases lay outside the gene matches. CDR1 is MDHEN, CDR2 SYDVKM, per germline. This CDR3 reads CASSPLAGGRYGYTF. CDR3 bases: TGTGCCAGCAGTCCCCTGGCAGGGGGTCGGTATGGCTACACCTTC.